What follows are 6 T cell receptor beta chains derived from one specimen sequenced in a study of blood T cell repertoires in COVID-19. Only in-frame clones appear in the TCRdb table, and some are missing; sequencing was by immunoSEQ multiplex PCR. Of 400,000 or so clones in the sample, approximately 90% were seen once. Sequenced material: peripheral blood. The receptors come from a man younger than 30 with COVID-19, enrolled during active disease.

V and J are TRBV12-3 or TRBV12-4 and TRBJ1-2; D call uncertain. The germline V and J ends were trimmed by 2 bases and 4 bases, with 8 bases remaining between them. This CDR3 spans 13 amino acids. Here the CDR3 DNA reads TGTGCCAGCAGTTTATCGGTCGGCTATGGCTACACCTTC. Residues: CASSLSVGYGYTF.

The rearrangement uses TRBV29-1 and TRBJ1-1; no clear D. The CDR3 loop spans 13 amino acids. V shed 4 bases and J shed 0 bases, with 9 bases lying between them. CDR1 is SQVTM, CDR2 ANQGSEA, per germline. For the CDR3, the DNA is TGCAGCGTTGGTCCACTGGTGAACACTGAAGCTTTCTTT. This codes for CSVGPLVNTEAFF.

This chain joins TRBV7-8 and TRBJ2-5, with 9 positions matching TRBD2. The CDR3 extends over 15 amino acids. Looked up from germline, CDR1 is SGHVS and CDR2 is FQNEAQ. The V segment lost 2 bases and the J segment 4 bases; nucleotides outside the gene matches: 5. The CDR3 sequence is CASSLSWTSAETQYF. DNA for the CDR3: TGTGCCAGCAGCTTATCCTGGACTAGCGCAGAGACCCAGTACTTC.

V and J are TRBV4-1 and TRBJ2-5; maybe TRBD2 (5 bases). The V end lost 3 bases, the J end lost 4 bases, and 12 bases lay between the germline ends. This CDR3 contains 14 residues. The V gene's germline CDR1 is MGHRA and CDR2 YSYEKL. DNA for the CDR3: TGCGCCAGCAGCCAGGGTGGCGGGTCAGAGACCCAGTACTTC. This gives the protein CASSQGGGSETQYF.

The V gene is TRBV19, the J gene TRBJ2-5, with 7 bases fitting TRBD2. The V and J ends lost 6 bases and 1 base, in that order; junction bases with no gene match: 5. Germline CDR1 LNHDA, CDR2 SQIVND (reference sequence). The CDR3 extends over 14 amino acids. Here the CDR3 DNA reads TGTGCCAGTAGCAACCGGGGGGTCCAAGAGACCCAGTACTTC. This gives the protein CASSNRGVQETQYF. Looking up the rest from reference TRBV19 and TRBJ2-5 gives the full variable domain: DGGITQSPKYLFRKEGQNVTLSCEQNLNHDAMYWYRQDPGQGLRLIYYSQIVNDFQKGDIAEGYSVSREKKESFPLTVTSAQKNPTAFYLCASSNRGVQETQYFGPGTRLLVL.

The chain combines TRBV20-1 with TRBJ1-4; a weak D match, TRBD1 (6 bases). The CDR3 is made up of 11 amino acids. Between the trimmed V and J ends, which lost 8 bases and 8 bases, there was a span of 12 bases. Germline V CDR1 and CDR2: DFQATT, SNEGSKA (reference sequence). CDR3 residues: CSTTGNEKLFF. The CDR3 region has the DNA TGCAGTACTACAGGGAACGAAAAACTGTTTTTT.